These T cell receptor beta chains were read from a single sample in a study of response to subunit inactivated influenza vaccine. TCRdb redid the calling of the RT-PCR reads with MiXCR, one entry per CDR3 protein. The sample holds about 610,000 distinct CDR3 sequences, approximately 15% seen once. Sequencing used PBMCs from blood, obtained roughly 12 days after vaccination. These receptors were collected from a man aged 50 or older who received an inactivated influenza vaccine. CDR3s include the opening cysteine and the closing phenylalanine or tryptophan. Fields, in order: J gene, clone size, V gene, D gene, CDR3 DNA, CDR3 protein. D genes are given only for firm matches. Clone size is given for some rows only: seen once, a few or many times, or a class if the clone is expanded.

j_gene: TRBJ1-3
abundance: many
v_gene: TRBV12-3/TRBV12-4
d_gene: TRBD1
CDR3nt: TGTGCCAGCAGGAGACAGGGAGAAGCTGGAAACACCATATATTTT
CDR3aa: CASRRQGEAGNTIYF

j_gene: TRBJ2-1
abundance: -
v_gene: TRBV14
d_gene: TRBD1
CDR3nt: TGTGCCAGCAGGACGGGACAGGGACGGAATGAGCAGTTCTTC
CDR3aa: CASRTGQGRNEQFF

j_gene: TRBJ2-3
abundance: few
v_gene: TRBV5-1
d_gene: TRBD2
CDR3nt: TGCGCCAGCAGCTTGGGAATCCTAGCGGGAGCAGTCGATACGCAGTATTTT
CDR3aa: CASSLGILAGAVDTQYF

j_gene: TRBJ2-1
abundance: few
v_gene: TRBV18
d_gene: TRBD2
CDR3nt: TGTGCCAGCTCACCTCCCGGTCCTAGCGGGAGGGAGCAGTTCTTC
CDR3aa: CASSPPGPSGREQFF

j_gene: TRBJ2-7
abundance: -
v_gene: TRBV4-1
d_gene: TRBD1
CDR3nt: TGCGCCAGCAGCCGCTTACAGGGGGGATATTACGAGCAGTACTTC
CDR3aa: CASSRLQGGYYEQYF

j_gene: TRBJ2-1
abundance: -
v_gene: TRBV7-6
d_gene: TRBD2
CDR3nt: TGTGCCAGCAGCTTATCCGGGACTAGCGGGGACCAGAGTTTCTTC
CDR3aa: CASSLSGTSGDQSFF

j_gene: TRBJ1-2
abundance: -
v_gene: TRBV3-1
d_gene: -
CDR3nt: TGTGCCAGCAGCCAACTGCGGTCGAGAGGCTACACCTTC
CDR3aa: CASSQLRSRGYTF

j_gene: TRBJ1-1
abundance: -
v_gene: TRBV28
d_gene: -
CDR3nt: TGTGCCAGCAGTCTTACAAAACTCATTTCGGGCACTGAAGCTTTCTTT
CDR3aa: CASSLTKLISGTEAFF

j_gene: TRBJ2-7
abundance: -
v_gene: TRBV11-2
d_gene: TRBD1
CDR3nt: TGTGCCAGCAGCTTAGGGACAGGGACCCTCCGGGAGCAGTACTTC
CDR3aa: CASSLGTGTLREQYF

j_gene: TRBJ1-6
abundance: -
v_gene: TRBV7-2
d_gene: -
CDR3nt: TGTGCCAGCAGCTCGTATCGAACAGGGCCAGGTTCACCCCTCCACTTT
CDR3aa: CASSSYRTGPGSPLHF

j_gene: TRBJ1-1
abundance: -
v_gene: TRBV29-1
d_gene: -
CDR3nt: TGCAGCGTTGAATTCCAAGAGAACACTGAAGCTTTCTTT
CDR3aa: CSVEFQENTEAFF

j_gene: TRBJ2-7
abundance: few
v_gene: TRBV7-8
d_gene: -
CDR3nt: TGTGCCAGCAGCTTAGCTAGTATTAGCGTTATCGAGCAGTACTTC
CDR3aa: CASSLASISVIEQYF

j_gene: TRBJ2-6
abundance: few
v_gene: TRBV10-3
d_gene: -
CDR3nt: TGTGCCAGTAGGGTAGCTGGGGCCAACGTCCTGACTTTC
CDR3aa: CASRVAGANVLTF

j_gene: TRBJ2-5
abundance: few
v_gene: TRBV29-1
d_gene: -
CDR3nt: TGCAGCGTCCAAGGGTCGGGGGCACAAGAGACCCAGTACTTC
CDR3aa: CSVQGSGAQETQYF

j_gene: TRBJ2-7
abundance: -
v_gene: TRBV21-1
d_gene: -
CDR3nt: TGTGCCAGCAGCAGGGGCCTTAGAAGGGGGAGTGAGCAGTACTTC
CDR3aa: CASSRGLRRGSEQYF

j_gene: TRBJ1-5
abundance: -
v_gene: TRBV20-1
d_gene: TRBD1
CDR3nt: TGCAGTGCTAGAACGACAGGGAGCAATCAGCCCCAGCATTTT
CDR3aa: CSARTTGSNQPQHF

j_gene: TRBJ2-1
abundance: -
v_gene: TRBV9
d_gene: -
CDR3nt: TGTGCCAGCAGCGTCGCAGGGGCAGGGGGGGCTTACAATGAGCAGTTCTTC
CDR3aa: CASSVAGAGGAYNEQFF

j_gene: TRBJ1-6
abundance: -
v_gene: TRBV7-9
d_gene: -
CDR3nt: TGTGCCAGCAGCCGCTCGATGCGGGGAAATTCACCCCTCCACTTT
CDR3aa: CASSRSMRGNSPLHF

j_gene: TRBJ1-5
abundance: -
v_gene: TRBV7-2
d_gene: -
CDR3nt: TGTGCCAGCAGCTTAGCGACTGACAGCAATCAGCCCCAGCATTTT
CDR3aa: CASSLATDSNQPQHF

j_gene: TRBJ2-1
abundance: few
v_gene: TRBV10-3
d_gene: TRBD2
CDR3nt: TGTGCCATCAGTGAGAGGACTAGCGGCAACAATGAGCAGTTCTTC
CDR3aa: CAISERTSGNNEQFF

j_gene: TRBJ1-6
abundance: few
v_gene: TRBV2
d_gene: TRBD1
CDR3nt: TGTGCCAGCAGTGTTCGAGGACAGGGGTATTCACCCCTCCACTTT
CDR3aa: CASSVRGQGYSPLHF

j_gene: TRBJ2-1
abundance: -
v_gene: TRBV9
d_gene: -
CDR3nt: TGTGCCAGCAGCAAGGGAGTTGACAATGAGCAGCTCTTC
CDR3aa: CASSKGVDNEQLF

j_gene: TRBJ2-2
abundance: -
v_gene: TRBV12-3/TRBV12-4
d_gene: -
CDR3nt: TGTGCCAGCAGGAAGAGGACAGCAAACACCGGGGAGCTGTTTTTT
CDR3aa: CASRKRTANTGELFF

j_gene: TRBJ2-7
abundance: -
v_gene: TRBV7-2
d_gene: -
CDR3nt: TGTGCCAGCAGCCCCCAAACAGGGTCCTACGAGCAGTACTTC
CDR3aa: CASSPQTGSYEQYF

j_gene: TRBJ2-7
abundance: -
v_gene: TRBV7-9
d_gene: -
CDR3nt: TGTGCCAGCAGCAAGAAGTCAGGAGGGGAGCAGTACTTC
CDR3aa: CASSKKSGGEQYF

j_gene: TRBJ2-5
abundance: -
v_gene: TRBV5-1
d_gene: TRBD1
CDR3nt: TGCGCCAGCAGCCGGGGACAGGGGGAAGAGACCCAGTACTTC
CDR3aa: CASSRGQGEETQYF

j_gene: TRBJ2-5
abundance: -
v_gene: TRBV7-9
d_gene: TRBD1
CDR3nt: TGTGCCAGCAGCGAAGGACAGGGGGTAGAGACCCAGTACTTC
CDR3aa: CASSEGQGVETQYF

j_gene: TRBJ1-4
abundance: -
v_gene: TRBV7-2
d_gene: -
CDR3nt: TGTGCCAGCAGCGAGGGACGAAAACTGTTTTTT
CDR3aa: CASSEGRKLFF

j_gene: TRBJ2-7
abundance: few
v_gene: TRBV20-1
d_gene: TRBD1
CDR3nt: TGCAGTGCTACCCTGACAGGGGAGTACTACGAGCAGTACTTC
CDR3aa: CSATLTGEYYEQYF

j_gene: TRBJ2-2
abundance: -
v_gene: TRBV6-1
d_gene: -
CDR3nt: TGTGCCAGCAGTCCCCTGGGCGGGCAGAACACCGGGGAGCTGTTTTTT
CDR3aa: CASSPLGGQNTGELFF

j_gene: TRBJ1-4
abundance: -
v_gene: TRBV6-1
d_gene: -
CDR3nt: TGTGCCAGCAGCCGTGGACAGACAGCAACTAATGAAAAACTGTTTTTT
CDR3aa: CASSRGQTATNEKLFF

j_gene: TRBJ2-3
abundance: -
v_gene: TRBV20-1
d_gene: -
CDR3nt: TGCAGTGCTACCCTGACTAGCACAGATACGCAGTATTTT
CDR3aa: CSATLTSTDTQYF

j_gene: TRBJ1-2
abundance: few
v_gene: TRBV4-2
d_gene: -
CDR3nt: TGTGCCAGCAGCCAATCGGGGGATAGAGAGGGCTACACCTTC
CDR3aa: CASSQSGDREGYTF

j_gene: TRBJ2-3
abundance: -
v_gene: TRBV20-1
d_gene: TRBD2
CDR3nt: TGCAGTGCAACTAGCGGGACCCCAGATACGCAGTATTTT
CDR3aa: CSATSGTPDTQYF

j_gene: TRBJ2-1
abundance: -
v_gene: TRBV5-1
d_gene: -
CDR3nt: TGCGCCAGCAGCTTGAGGAGTGGTGATGAGCAGTTCTTC
CDR3aa: CASSLRSGDEQFF